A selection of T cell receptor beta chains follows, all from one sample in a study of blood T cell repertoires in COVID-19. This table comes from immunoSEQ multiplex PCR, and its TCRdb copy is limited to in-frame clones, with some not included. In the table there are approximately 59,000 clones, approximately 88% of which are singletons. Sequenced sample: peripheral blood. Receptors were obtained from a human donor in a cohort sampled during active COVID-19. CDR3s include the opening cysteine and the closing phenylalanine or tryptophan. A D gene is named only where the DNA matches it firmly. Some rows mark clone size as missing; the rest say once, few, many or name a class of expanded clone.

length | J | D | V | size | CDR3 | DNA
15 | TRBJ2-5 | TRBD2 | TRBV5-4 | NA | CASSSRTSGQETQYF | TGTGCCAGCAGCAGCAGGACTAGCGGGCAAGAGACCCAGTACTTC
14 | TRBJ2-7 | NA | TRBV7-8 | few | CASSLLDRAYEQYF | TGTGCCAGCAGCTTACTGGACAGAGCCTACGAGCAGTACTTC
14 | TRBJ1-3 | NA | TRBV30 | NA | CAWSPVGSGNTIYF | TGTGCCTGGAGTCCGGTCGGCTCTGGAAACACCATATATTTT
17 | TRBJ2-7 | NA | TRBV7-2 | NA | CASSHIIRGRLLYEQYF | TGTGCCAGCAGCCACATTATCAGGGGTCGATTACTATACGAGCAGTACTTC
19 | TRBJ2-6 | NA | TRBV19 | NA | CASSISLFDSPLAANVLTF | TGTGCCAGTAGTATCTCCTTATTTGACAGTCCCCTTGCAGCCAACGTCCTGACTTTC
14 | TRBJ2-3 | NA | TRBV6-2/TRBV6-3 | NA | CASSSSSGTDTQYF | TGTGCCAGCAGTTCATCGAGCGGGACAGATACGCAGTATTTT
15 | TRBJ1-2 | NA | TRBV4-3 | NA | CASSPEAATNYGYTF | TGCGCCAGCAGCCCGGAGGCAGCCACTAACTATGGCTACACCTTC
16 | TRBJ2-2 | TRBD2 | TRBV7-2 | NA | CASSLVLAGVTGELFF | TGTGCCAGCAGCTTAGTCCTAGCGGGGGTCACCGGGGAGCTGTTTTTT
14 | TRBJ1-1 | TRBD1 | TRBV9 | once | CASSAQGGSTEAFF | TGTGCCAGCAGCGCACAGGGGGGAAGCACTGAAGCTTTCTTT
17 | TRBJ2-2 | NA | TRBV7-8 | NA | CASSVGFGHANTGELFF | TGTGCCAGCAGCGTAGGGTTTGGGCACGCGAACACCGGGGAGCTGTTTTTT
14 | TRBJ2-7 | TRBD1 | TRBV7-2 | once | CASSSTGKSLLQYF | TGTGCCAGCAGCTCGACAGGGAAATCACTACTGCAGTACTTC
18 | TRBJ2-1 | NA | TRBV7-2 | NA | CASSLVSLVDRFSYEQFF | TGTGCCAGCAGCTTAGTTTCACTAGTTGATAGATTTTCGTATGAGCAGTTCTTC
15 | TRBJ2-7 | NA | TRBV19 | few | CASTKRRQGLYEQYF | TGTGCCAGTACTAAACGTCGGCAGGGACTCTACGAGCAGTACTTC
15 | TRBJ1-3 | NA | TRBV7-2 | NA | CASSPSPGSGNTIYF | TGTGCCAGCAGCCCCAGCCCAGGGTCGGGAAACACCATATATTTT
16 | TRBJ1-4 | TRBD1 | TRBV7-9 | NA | CASSSTHRGTNEKLFF | TGTGCCAGCAGCTCCACGCACAGGGGGACTAATGAAAAACTGTTTTTT
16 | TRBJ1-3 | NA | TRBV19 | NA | CASTQGRRNSGNTIYF | TGTGCCAGTACCCAGGGGCGGCGGAACTCTGGAAACACCATATATTTT
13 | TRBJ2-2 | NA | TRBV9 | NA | CASSVENSGELFF | TGTGCCAGCAGCGTAGAAAACTCCGGGGAGCTGTTTTTT
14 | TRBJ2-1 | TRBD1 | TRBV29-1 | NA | CSVKGQNSYNEQFF | TGCAGCGTTAAGGGACAGAACTCCTACAATGAGCAGTTCTTC
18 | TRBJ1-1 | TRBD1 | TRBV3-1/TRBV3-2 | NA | CASSPDRGTGARDTEAFF | TGTGCCAGCAGCCCGGACAGGGGGACGGGGGCCAGGGACACTGAAGCTTTCTTT
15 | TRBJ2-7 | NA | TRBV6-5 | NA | CASSYSGEAPYEQYF | TGTGCCAGCAGTTACTCGGGTGAGGCCCCCTACGAGCAGTACTTC
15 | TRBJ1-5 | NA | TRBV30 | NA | CAWSVRRDGNQPQHF | TGTGCCTGGAGTGTCCGCAGGGATGGCAATCAGCCCCAGCATTTT
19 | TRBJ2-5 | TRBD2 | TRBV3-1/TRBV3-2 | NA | CASSQDWASGGAYQETQYF | TGTGCCAGCAGCCAAGATTGGGCTAGCGGGGGGGCGTACCAAGAGACCCAGTACTTC
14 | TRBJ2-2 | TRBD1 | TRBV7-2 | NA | CAGGTGFFTGELFF | TGTGCGGGGGGGACAGGGTTTTTCACCGGGGAGCTGTTTTTT
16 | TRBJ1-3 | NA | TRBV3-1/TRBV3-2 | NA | CASSHNRRHGGNTIYF | TGTGCCAGCAGCCATAACAGAAGGCATGGGGGAAACACCATATATTTT
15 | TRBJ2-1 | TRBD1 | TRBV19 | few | CASSPTGGSYNEQFF | TGTGCCAGTAGCCCGACAGGGGGCTCCTACAATGAGCAGTTCTTC
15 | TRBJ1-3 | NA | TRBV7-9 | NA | CASSAEGVRGNTIYF | TGTGCCAGCAGCGCAGAAGGGGTGCGCGGAAACACCATATATTTT
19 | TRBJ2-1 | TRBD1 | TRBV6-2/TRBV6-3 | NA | CASSYRINRGPPKYNEQFF | TGTGCCAGCAGTTATCGGATAAACAGGGGGCCCCCGAAATACAATGAGCAGTTCTTC
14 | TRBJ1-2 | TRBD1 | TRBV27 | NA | CASSHDRVAYGYTF | TGTGCCAGCAGTCATGACAGGGTGGCCTATGGCTACACCTTC
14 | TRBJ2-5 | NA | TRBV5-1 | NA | CASRLGDTQETQYF | TGCGCCAGCCGTTTAGGGGACACGCAAGAGACCCAGTACTTC
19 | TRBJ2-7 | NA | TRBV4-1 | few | CASSQEPTEPTSDSYEQYF | TGCGCCAGCAGCCAGGAACCGACAGAGCCGACCTCCGACTCCTACGAGCAGTACTTC
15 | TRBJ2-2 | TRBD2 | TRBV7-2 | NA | CASSQGGRRTGELFF | TGTGCCAGCAGCCAGGGCGGGAGGCGGACCGGGGAGCTGTTTTTT
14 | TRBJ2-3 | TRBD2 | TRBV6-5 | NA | CASTLAGPVGTQYF | TGTGCCAGCACTCTAGCGGGGCCCGTGGGTACGCAGTATTTT
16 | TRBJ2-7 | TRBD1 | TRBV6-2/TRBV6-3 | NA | CASSYLGDRDFDEQYF | TGTGCCAGCAGTTATTTAGGGGACAGGGATTTTGACGAGCAGTACTTC
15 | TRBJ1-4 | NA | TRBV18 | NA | CASSQAGSPGEKLFF | TGTGCCAGCTCACAGGCTGGGAGCCCTGGTGAAAAACTGTTTTTT
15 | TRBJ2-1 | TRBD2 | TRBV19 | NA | CASRLLANSYNEQFF | TGTGCCAGTAGGCTACTAGCGAACTCCTACAATGAGCAGTTCTTC
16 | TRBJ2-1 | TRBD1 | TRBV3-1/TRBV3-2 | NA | CASSPDRGTGDNEQFF | TGTGCCAGCAGCCCCGACCGGGGGACAGGGGACAATGAGCAGTTCTTC
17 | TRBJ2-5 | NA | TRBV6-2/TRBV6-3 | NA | CASSYPGRAGLQETQYF | TGTGCCAGCAGTTACCCGGGAAGGGCAGGCCTACAAGAGACCCAGTACTTC
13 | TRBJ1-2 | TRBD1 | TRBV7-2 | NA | CASGSGGNYGYTF | TGTGCCAGCGGCTCAGGGGGCAACTATGGCTACACCTTC
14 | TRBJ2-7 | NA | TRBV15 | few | CATSRDQGVAEQYF | TGTGCCACCAGCAGAGATCAAGGGGTGGCCGAGCAGTACTTC
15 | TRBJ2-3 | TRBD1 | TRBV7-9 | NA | CASSSTGGSTDTQYF | TGTGCCAGCAGCTCGACAGGGGGTTCCACAGATACGCAGTATTTT
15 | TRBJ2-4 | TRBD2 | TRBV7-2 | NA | CASSIRTSGINIQYF | TGTGCCAGCAGCATCAGGACTAGCGGGATAAACATTCAGTACTTC
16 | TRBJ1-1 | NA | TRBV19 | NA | CASKVFGGQMNTEAFF | TGTGCCAGTAAGGTATTTGGAGGACAGATGAACACTGAAGCTTTCTTT
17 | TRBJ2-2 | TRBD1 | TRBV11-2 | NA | CASSFFLTGRNTGELFF | TGTGCCAGCAGCTTTTTCCTGACAGGGAGGAACACCGGGGAGCTGTTTTTT
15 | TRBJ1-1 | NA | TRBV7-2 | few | CASSLAAGLNTEAFF | TGTGCCAGCAGCTTAGCGGCAGGTTTGAACACTGAAGCTTTCTTT
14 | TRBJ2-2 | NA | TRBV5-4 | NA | CASSLGSDTGELFF | TGTGCCAGCAGCTTGGGCAGCGACACCGGGGAGCTGTTTTTT
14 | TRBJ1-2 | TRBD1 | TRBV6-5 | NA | CASRETGANYGYTF | TGTGCCAGCAGGGAGACAGGGGCAAACTATGGCTACACCTTC
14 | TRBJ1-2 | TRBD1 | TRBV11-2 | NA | CASSSATGAYGYTF | TGTGCCAGCAGCTCAGCGACAGGGGCCTATGGCTACACCTTC
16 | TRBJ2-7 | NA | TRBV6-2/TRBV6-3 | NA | CASSYQRSLNSYEQYF | TGTGCCAGCAGTTACCAACGGAGTCTAAACTCCTACGAGCAGTACTTC
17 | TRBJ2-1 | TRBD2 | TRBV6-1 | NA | CASSEFSTSGFYNEQFF | TGTGCCAGCAGTGAATTCTCGACTAGCGGATTTTACAATGAGCAGTTCTTC
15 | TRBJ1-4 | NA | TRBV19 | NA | CASSIGRGDSSELFF | TGTGCCAGTAGTATAGGTCGGGGGGATTCATCGGAACTGTTTTTT
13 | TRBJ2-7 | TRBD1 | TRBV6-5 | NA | CASSYSRGREQYF | TGTGCCAGCAGTTACTCGAGGGGGCGAGAGCAGTACTTC
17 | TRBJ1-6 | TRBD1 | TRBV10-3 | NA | CAISESRGRSYNSPLHF | TGTGCCATCAGTGAGTCTAGGGGGCGAAGCTATAATTCACCCCTCCACTTT
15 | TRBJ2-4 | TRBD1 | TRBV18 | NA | CASSTEGGAGNIQYF | TGTGCCAGCTCAACAGAAGGGGGCGCGGGTAACATTCAGTACTTC
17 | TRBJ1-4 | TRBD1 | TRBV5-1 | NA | CASSLSHPGTGSEKLFF | TGCGCCAGCAGCTTGTCCCATCCCGGGACAGGGTCTGAAAAACTGTTTTTT
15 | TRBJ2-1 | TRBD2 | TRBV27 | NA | CASSLVAGGLNEQFF | TGTGCCAGCAGTTTGGTAGCGGGGGGGCTCAATGAGCAGTTCTTC
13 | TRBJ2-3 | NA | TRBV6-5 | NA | CASSSHLGVTQYF | TGTGCCAGCAGTTCTCATCTCGGGGTTACGCAGTATTTT
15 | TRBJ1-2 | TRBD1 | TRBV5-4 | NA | CASSLKGQVYYGHTF | TGTGCCAGCAGCTTAAAGGGACAGGTTTACTATGGCCACACCTTC
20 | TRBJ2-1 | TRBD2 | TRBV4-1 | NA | CASSQDSPVASGGLYNEQFF | TGCGCCAGCAGCCAAGATAGCCCGGTGGCTAGCGGGGGCCTATACAATGAGCAGTTCTTC